The 32 T cell receptor beta chains given below trace back to one sample, sequenced in a study of CXCR3-negative and CXCR3-positive naive CD8 T cells. Findings and caveats of the study: Higher TRB CDR3 hydrophobicity marked CXCR3-positive naive cells relative to CXCR3-negative naive cells.

5' RACE with UMI labels generated the TRB cDNA libraries. With the 5' RACE reads reprocessed, TCRdb shows one record per CDR3 protein and no DNA. The sample table includes about 89,000 distinct CDR3 sequences. No cognate antigen is known for these TCRs. Sequencing was done on a sample of naive CXCR3+ CD8+ T cells from blood. The subset: CD45RO-CCR7+CD27+CD95- naive CD8+ T cells expressing CXCR3 (TNR3+). The receptors were sampled from a human donor in good health. Some clones in this sample may be carry-over from other donors' samples.

V usage is TRBV6-2 or TRBV6-3 and J usage is TRBJ2-3; TCRdb lists TRBD2, though no DNA is available to test this call. CDR1 MNHEY and CDR2 SVGEGT come from the germline V gene. The CDR3 length is 14 residues. CDR3 amino acids: CASTRGVGTDTQYF.

The chain uses TRBV7-6 and TRBJ2-2; checking the TCRdb D call of TRBD1 is not possible without DNA. The germline gives CDR1 SGHVS, CDR2 FNYEAQ. The CDR3 spans 13 residues. The CDR3 sequence: CASGDRAPGELFF.

The chain links TRBV28 to TRBJ2-3; TCRdb returns TRBD2, unconfirmable since there is no DNA. This CDR3 contains 18 residues. The germline gives CDR1 MDHEN, CDR2 SYDVKM. This CDR3 reads CASSLPPGLAMRADTQYF.

The chain has TRBV7-8 and TRBJ2-7. The CDR3 runs 13 residues. Germline V CDR1 and CDR2: SGHVS, FQNEAQ. CDR3 sequence: CASSLGDSSEQYF. Looking up the rest from reference TRBV7-8 and TRBJ2-7 gives the full variable domain: GAGVSQSPRYKVAKRGQDVALRCDPISGHVSLFWYQQALGQGPEFLTYFQNEAQLDKSGLPSDRFFAERPEGSVSTLKIQRTQQEDSAVYLCASSLGDSSEQYFGPGTRLTVT.

The chain links TRBV2 to TRBJ2-7. There are 13 residues in the CDR3. Germline V gene sequence: CDR1 SNHLY, CDR2 FYNNEI. CDR3 region: CASSAVTEYEQYF.

The V and J genes are TRBV15 and TRBJ1-5; the D call of TRBD1 rests on TCRdb alone, since no DNA is present to check it. The CDR3 has 16 residues. CDR1 and CDR2 (germline): LNHNV, YYDKDF (reference sequence). CDR3 region: CATSREAGSLNQPQHF.

The rearrangement joins TRBV7-9 to TRBJ1-5; TCRdb designates TRBD1, a call that cannot be tested without DNA. Germline V gene sequence: CDR1 SEHNR, CDR2 FQNEAQ (reference sequence). This CDR3 is built from 18 residues. CDR3 protein: CASSQDSVGQGLRQPQHF.

The chain is built from TRBV19 and TRBJ1-1. There are 15 residues in the CDR3. Per germline, CDR1 LNHDA and CDR2 SQIVND (reference sequence). CDR3 protein: CASSMTPSGNTEAFF.

J is TRBJ1-6 and V is TRBV5-4. This CDR3 contains 15 residues. CDR1 is SGHNT, CDR2 YYREEE, per germline (reference sequence). This CDR3 reads CASSIDRGGNSPLHF.

J is TRBJ2-4 and V is TRBV29-1; TCRdb's D call of TRBD2 is untestable without DNA. Germline V CDR1 and CDR2: SQVTM, ANQGSEA. This CDR3 spans 15 amino acids. The CDR3 here is CSVVSGGAGKNIQYF.

The chain uses TRBV4-3 and TRBJ2-1; TCRdb reports TRBD2, a call that lacks DNA to check it against. The CDR3 has 18 amino acids. Germline V gives CDR1 LGHNA, CDR2 YSLEER. This CDR3 reads CASSQAGLAGRNGNEQFF.

Here the CDR3 reads CSEADYNNEQFF. The chain links TRBV29-1 to TRBJ2-1; the D gene TCRdb calls, TRBD2, cannot be checked with no DNA. Germline CDR1 reads SQVTM; CDR2 reads ANQGSEA. The CDR3 has 12 residues.

The V call is TRBV7-9, the J call TRBJ2-1. CDR1 and CDR2 (germline): SEHNR, FQNEAQ (reference sequence). The CDR3 contains 14 residues. The CDR3 loop reads CASSRPNSYNEQFF.

This rearrangement joins TRBV6-2 or TRBV6-3 to TRBJ2-1; no DNA is available, so the TRBD1 call from TCRdb remains unchecked. The CDR3 sequence is 14 residues long. Germline V gene lookup returns CDR1 MNHEY and CDR2 SVGEGT. The CDR3 is CASSLPGGYNEQFF.

The V and J genes are TRBV10-3 and TRBJ2-7; TCRdb's D call, TRBD1, is unchecked because there is no DNA. Germline loops: CDR1 ENHRY, CDR2 SYGVKD. This CDR3 is 12 amino acids long. CDR3 in amino acids: CAISPRDYEQYF.

This chain connects TRBV29-1 to TRBJ2-1; TCRdb's D call of TRBD1 is untestable without DNA. The CDR3 length is 14 residues. Germline V gives CDR1 SQVTM, CDR2 ANQGSEA. CDR3 residues: CSVERRDRYNEQFF.

This chain joins TRBV4-2 and TRBJ2-1; TCRdb reports TRBD1, a call that lacks DNA to check it against. The germline gives CDR1 LGHNA, CDR2 YNFKEQ. The CDR3 is 13 amino acids. The CDR3 loop reads CASSGDRYNEQFF.

This chain uses TRBV12-5 with TRBJ1-4; TCRdb selects TRBD1, and the lack of DNA leaves this call unchecked. The CDR3 is 15 amino acids. Germline V gene data show CDR1 as LGHNT and CDR2 as FRNRAP. CDR3 sequence: CASGHYQGHNEKLFF.

This chain uses TRBV19 with TRBJ2-5; with no DNA, the TCRdb D assignment of TRBD1 cannot be verified. The CDR3 spans 15 residues. Germline V lookup: CDR1 LNHDA, CDR2 SQIVND (reference sequence). CDR3 protein: CASSLQAGQQETQYF. Based on the CDR3 plus reference TRBV19 and TRBJ2-5, the full variable domain is DGGITQSPKYLFRKEGQNVTLSCEQNLNHDAMYWYRQDPGQGLRLIYYSQIVNDFQKGDIAEGYSVSREKKESFPLTVTSAQKNPTAFYLCASSLQAGQQETQYFGPGTRLLVL.

J is TRBJ2-7 and V is TRBV7-2; TCRdb's D call, TRBD1, is unchecked because there is no DNA. The CDR3 is made up of 15 amino acids. Germline CDR1 is SGHTA and CDR2 is FQGNSA. CDR3 in amino acids: CASRGRDRTSYEQYF.

The chain combines TRBV29-1 with TRBJ2-1; TCRdb gives TRBD1 as the D gene, but with no DNA this cannot be confirmed. The CDR3 has 14 amino acids. Germline V gene data show CDR1 as SQVTM and CDR2 as ANQGSEA. This CDR3 is CSVDKGQGLNEQFF.

The chain recombines TRBV12-3 or TRBV12-4 with TRBJ2-3. The length of the CDR3 is 15 residues. This CDR3 is CASSLVGKSTDTQYF.

The J gene is TRBJ1-2, the V gene TRBV4-1; the TCRdb D gene call, TRBD1, has no DNA to confirm it. This CDR3 is built from 14 residues. The germline CDR1 and CDR2 sequences are MGHRA and YSYEKL. This CDR3 reads CASSRVPANYGYTF.

The chain has TRBV12-5 and TRBJ2-1; TCRdb designates TRBD2, a call that cannot be tested without DNA. The CDR3 consists of 15 residues. Germline CDR1 LGHNT, CDR2 FRNRAP. CDR3 sequence reads: CASGRAIILPNEQFF.

The genes are TRBV11-1 and TRBJ2-1; TCRdb indicates TRBD1, and absent DNA this call remains unverified. The CDR3 sequence is 16 residues long. Germline loops: CDR1 SGHAT, CDR2 FQDESV (reference sequence). This CDR3 is CASSLTQGARYNEQFF. Supplemented by reference TRBV11-1 and TRBJ2-1, the full variable domain reads EAEVAQSPRYKITEKSQAVAFWCDPISGHATLYWYRQILGQGPELLVQFQDESVVDDSQLPKDRFSAERLKGVDSTLKIQPAELGDSAMYLCASSLTQGARYNEQFFGPGTRLTVL.

V gene TRBV6-5 combines with J gene TRBJ2-7; TCRdb's assignment of TRBD1 cannot be checked, as there is no DNA. The germline CDR1 and CDR2 sequences are MNHEY and SVGAGI. The CDR3 loop spans 13 amino acids. CDR3 loop: CASTKGQNYEQYF.

The chain employs TRBV9 and TRBJ1-2. CDR1 and CDR2 (germline): SGDLS, YYNGEE. This CDR3 has 12 amino acids. CDR3 sequence reads: CASSVEAGGYTF.

The gene calls are TRBV20-1 and TRBJ2-1; no DNA is available, so the TRBD2 call from TCRdb remains unchecked. The germline V gene encodes CDR1 DFQATT and CDR2 SNEGSKA (reference sequence). The CDR3 has 12 residues. The CDR3 spells CSARTLGNEQFF.

The chain recombines TRBV5-1 with TRBJ1-1; TCRdb selects TRBD1, and the lack of DNA leaves this call unchecked. CDR3 length equals 15 residues. The germline V gene encodes CDR1 SGHRS and CDR2 YFSETQ. This CDR3 is CASSWDRQGGTEAFF.

The J gene is TRBJ2-3, the V gene TRBV5-1; there is no DNA to check the TCRdb D call of TRBD2. This CDR3 contains 14 residues. CDR1 is SGHRS, CDR2 YFSETQ, per germline. The CDR3 here is CASSGLGLADTQYF.

The genes are TRBV6-6 and TRBJ2-4. Germline CDR1 and CDR2: MNHNY and SVGAGI (reference sequence). This CDR3 region has 16 residues. The CDR3 here is CASSADDDPFPNIQYF.

The chain combines TRBV28 with TRBJ2-2. CDR1 and CDR2 from the germline V gene are MDHEN and SYDVKM. The CDR3 is made up of 11 amino acids. The CDR3: CAVLLTGELFF.